A single sample is the source of the 5 T cell receptor beta chains below, sequenced in a study of blood T cell repertoires in COVID-19. TCRdb keeps only in-frame clones here, not all; method: immunoSEQ multiplex PCR. The sample records approximately 70,000 clones, 79% being singletons. Sample: peripheral blood. The receptors derive from an elderly woman with active or convalescent COVID-19.

The rearrangement links TRBV7-2 to TRBJ2-3, with TRBD2 matching 9 bases. This CDR3 has 16 amino acids. Germline values: CDR1 SGHTA, CDR2 FQGNSA. Trimming took 5 bases from V and 4 from J; bases not matched to a gene: 10. The CDR3 nucleotides are TGTGCCAGCAGCCCCGGACCGGGACTAGCCCCAGATACGCAGTATTTT. It is translated as CASSPGPGLAPDTQYF.

V usage is TRBV19 and J usage is TRBJ2-5; no clear D. In germline, CDR1 is LNHDA, CDR2 SQIVND (reference sequence). Trimming removed 2 bases at V and 2 bases at J, with 12 bases between. The CDR3 extends over 15 amino acids. The CDR3 loop is CASSISPTVQETQYF. For the CDR3, the DNA is TGTGCCAGTAGTATAAGCCCTACCGTACAAGAGACCCAGTACTTC.

V usage is TRBV5-4 and J usage is TRBJ2-2, with 11 bases fitting TRBD1. The junction had 10 bases not matched to a gene; V was cut back by 5 bases and J by 7 bases. This CDR3 contains 16 residues. CDR1 is SGHNT, CDR2 YYREEE, per germline (reference sequence). CDR3 sequence (DNA): TGTGCCAGCAGTCGGCCAGGGGACAGGGGGAACGGGGAGCTGTTTTTT. As protein: CASSRPGDRGNGELFF. Complete variable domain (other parts from reference TRBV5-4 and TRBJ2-2): ETGVTQSPTHLIKTRGQQVTLRCSSQSGHNTVSWYQQALGQGPQFIFQYYREEENGRGNFPPRFSGLQFPNYSSELNVNALELDDSALYLCASSRPGDRGNGELFFGEGSRLTVL.

This chain links TRBV28 with TRBJ1-5; 9 bases agree with TRBD1. The CDR3 covers 16 residues. CDR1 is MDHEN and CDR2 is SYDVKM in the germline V gene. Trimming at V came to 2 bases and at J to 8 bases, leaving 10 bases not matched to a gene. The CDR3 spells CASSLPGQGIFKPQHF. The CDR3 nucleotides read TGTGCCAGCAGTTTACCAGGACAGGGGATTTTCAAGCCCCAGCATTTT.

The J gene is TRBJ1-5, the V gene TRBV7-2; TRBD1 is a possible D gene (5 bases). The CDR3 is 15 amino acids. The V end lost 1 base, the J end lost 3 bases, and 10 bases lay between the germline ends. Germline V gene sequence: CDR1 SGHTA, CDR2 FQGNSA. CDR3 loop: CASSLEDRFNQPQHF. The CDR3 nucleotides read TGTGCCAGCAGCTTAGAAGACAGATTCAATCAGCCCCAGCATTTT.